This entry lists 8 T cell receptor beta chains sequenced from one sample in a study of cytomegalovirus exposure and HLA in healthy donors. The PCR made use of 60 Vbeta and 13 Jbeta primers. This table comes from immunoSEQ multiplex PCR, and its TCRdb copy is limited to in-frame clones, with some not included. The table lists approximately 80,000 clones. Sequenced: PBMCs. Receptors were obtained from a woman aged 25 to 39 in good health and CMV-seronegative.

This chain connects TRBV18 to TRBJ2-2; D gene ambiguous. Germline V gene sequence: CDR1 KGHSH, CDR2 LQKENI. The CDR3 totals 14 residues. V was trimmed by 3 bases and J by 6 bases, leaving 11 bases between them. This chain's CDR3 is CASSPFDAAGELFF. The CDR3 DNA is TGTGCCAGCTCACCTTTCGACGCGGCCGGGGAGCTGTTTTTT.

The chain employs TRBV6-6 and TRBJ2-7, with 7 nucleotides matching TRBD2. The CDR3 extends over 15 amino acids. J lost 7 bases, V lost 2 bases, and 11 bases had no gene match. Germline loops: CDR1 MNHNY, CDR2 SVGAGI (reference sequence). The CDR3 nucleotides are TGTGCCAGCAGTTACCCGGGCGCGGGAGCGGGGGAGCAGTACTTC. Translated, it gives CASSYPGAGAGEQYF.

The chain uses TRBV2 and TRBJ1-2, with TRBD1 matching over 8 bases. The trim removed 3 bases at V and 2 bases at J, leaving 2 bases unmatched. Germline CDR1 SNHLY, CDR2 FYNNEI. The CDR3 runs 14 residues. The CDR3 nucleotides are TGTGCCAGCAGTGATCACAGGGGGAACTATGGCTACACCTTC. It yields the protein CASSDHRGNYGYTF. Looking up the rest from reference TRBV2 and TRBJ1-2 gives the full variable domain: EPEVTQTPSHQVTQMGQEVILRCVPISNHLYFYWYRQILGQKVEFLVSFYNNEISEKSEIFDDQFSVERPDGSNFTLKIRSTKLEDSAMYFCASSDHRGNYGYTFGSGTRLTVV.

The V call is TRBV7-2, the J call TRBJ2-5; a possible D gene is TRBD2 (7 bases). Trimming took 4 bases from V and 1 from J, leaving 13 bases between them. CDR1 and CDR2 (germline): SGHTA, FQGNSA. The length of the CDR3 is 15 residues. DNA of the CDR3: TGTGCCAGCAGCTCCCTTGGGGGGGCCCAAGAGACCCAGTACTTC. Translated, it gives CASSSLGGAQETQYF.

The chain carries TRBV30 and TRBJ1-2; D perhaps matches TRBD1 (6 bases). The V gene's germline CDR1 is GTSNPN and CDR2 SVGIG (reference sequence). V lost 3 bases, J lost 5 bases, and 16 bases lay in between. This CDR3 contains 14 residues. CDR3 in amino acids: CAWRVTGGQYGYTF. In DNA form, the CDR3 reads TGTGCCTGGAGGGTGACAGGAGGACAATATGGCTACACCTTC. Full variable domain (remainder filled in from reference TRBV30 and TRBJ1-2): SQTIHQWPATLVQPVGSPLSLECTVEGTSNPNLYWYRQAAGRGLQLLFYSVGIGQISSEVPQNLSASRPQDRQFILSSKKLLLSDSGFYLCAWRVTGGQYGYTFGSGTRLTVV.

The J gene is TRBJ1-1, the V gene TRBV7-9; D possibly corresponds to TRBD1 (6 bases). The CDR3 runs to 14 residues. V was pared by 5 bases and J by 5 bases, with 15 bases between. Germline V lookup: CDR1 SEHNR, CDR2 FQNEAQ (reference sequence). The CDR3 spells CASSPGRGLTEAFF. In DNA, the CDR3 is TGTGCCAGCAGCCCAGGGCGGGGGCTGACTGAAGCTTTCTTT.

V is TRBV28 and J is TRBJ2-2; TRBD2 might be the D (6 bases). Germline V gene sequence: CDR1 MDHEN, CDR2 SYDVKM. This CDR3 has 16 residues. The V end lost 6 bases, the J end lost 4 bases, and 18 bases lay between the germline ends. The CDR3 sequence is CASRTMRGVGTGELFF. CDR3 bases: TGTGCCAGCAGAACCATGCGGGGAGTAGGCACCGGGGAGCTGTTTTTT.

The chain has TRBV6-5 and TRBJ1-2; D perhaps matches TRBD1 (5 bases). Germline V gene sequence: CDR1 MNHEY, CDR2 SVGAGI. Trimming left V 6 bases short and J 1 base short, with 9 bases between. The CDR3 consists of 13 residues. DNA of the CDR3: TGTGCCAGCAGCTCGGGGGGTAACTATGGCTACACCTTC. The encoded protein is CASSSGGNYGYTF.